These 26 T cell receptor beta chains were sequenced from one sample in a study of monozygotic twins with inflammatory bowel disease. From the 5' RACE reads, TCRdb lists one entry per CDR3 protein and no DNA. Its table lists over 350,000 distinct CDR3 sequences. The specimen sequenced was blood. The receptors originated from a human donor with ulcerative colitis or Crohn's disease, or a healthy co-twin of an affected twin (not recorded which).

J is TRBJ2-1 and V is TRBV7-3; without DNA, the TCRdb call of TRBD2 cannot be checked. The CDR3 has 15 residues. In germline, CDR1 is SGHTA, CDR2 FQGTGA. This chain's CDR3 is CASSPTSGDYNEQFF.

V is TRBV6-1 and J is TRBJ2-3; TCRdb's D call of TRBD1 is untestable without DNA. The CDR3 length is 16 residues. Germline V gene lookup returns CDR1 MNHNS and CDR2 SASEGT. CDR3 residues: CASSSRQGGYTDTQYF.

The chain employs TRBV5-1 and TRBJ2-2; TCRdb names TRBD2, which stays unverified in the absence of DNA. CDR1 and CDR2 from the germline V gene are SGHRS and YFSETQ. CDR3 size: 16 residues. CDR3 residues: CASSPLERGDTGELFF.

The gene calls are TRBV4-3 and TRBJ2-4; TCRdb designates TRBD1, a call that cannot be tested without DNA. The length of the CDR3 is 14 residues. Germline V gene data show CDR1 as LGHNA and CDR2 as YSLEER. CDR3 amino acids: CASSHRDGGAIQYF.

The CDR3 reads CASSEAPQYEQYF. V gene TRBV6-1 combines with J gene TRBJ2-7. Germline V gene lookup returns CDR1 MNHNS and CDR2 SASEGT. The CDR3 contains 13 residues.

The chain employs TRBV7-9 and TRBJ2-1; with no DNA, the TCRdb D assignment of TRBD1 cannot be verified. There are 15 residues in the CDR3. Germline V gene data show CDR1 as SEHNR and CDR2 as FQNEAQ (reference sequence). The CDR3 here is CASSPRTGGPNEQFF.

CDR3 sequence reads: CASSLTRRGARETQYF. The chain is built from TRBV5-1 and TRBJ2-5; TCRdb calls TRBD1, which cannot be checked without DNA. CDR3 length: 16 residues. Germline V CDR1 and CDR2: SGHRS, YFSETQ. Filled out from reference TRBV5-1 and TRBJ2-5, the complete variable domain reads KAGVTQTPRYLIKTRGQQVTLSCSPISGHRSVSWYQQTPGQGLQFLFEYFSETQRNKGNFPGRFSGRQFSNSRSEMNVSTLELGDSALYLCASSLTRRGARETQYFGPGTRLLVL.

The J gene is TRBJ2-6, the V gene TRBV6-2 or TRBV6-3. The germline gives CDR1 MNHEY, CDR2 SVGEGT. The CDR3 consists of 16 residues. This chain's CDR3 is CASSQLSDSGANVLTF.

CDR3 residues: CSATGTAGSGTIYF. The rearrangement uses TRBV29-1 and TRBJ1-3. Germline loops: CDR1 SQVTM, CDR2 ANQGSEA. This CDR3 has 14 amino acids.

CDR3 residues: CASSLGGGAGTQYF. The chain is built from TRBV7-2 and TRBJ2-5; the D call from TCRdb, TRBD2, cannot be confirmed without DNA. The CDR3 is made up of 14 amino acids. Looked up from germline, CDR1 is SGHTA and CDR2 is FQGNSA. The whole variable domain, filled in from reference TRBV7-2 and TRBJ2-5, reads GAGVSQSPSNKVTEKGKDVELRCDPISGHTALYWYRQSLGQGLEFLIYFQGNSAPDKSGLPSDRFSAERTGGSVSTLTIQRTQQEDSAVYLCASSLGGGAGTQYFGPGTRLLVL.

This chain joins TRBV7-2 and TRBJ1-3; the TCRdb D gene call, TRBD1, has no DNA to confirm it. The germline CDR1 and CDR2 sequences are SGHTA and FQGNSA. This CDR3 has 16 amino acids. The CDR3 reads CASSVTGFGSGNTIYF.

V usage is TRBV24-1 and J usage is TRBJ2-5. This CDR3 has 15 residues. CDR1 KGHDR and CDR2 SFDVKD come from the germline V gene. CDR3 region: CATSDFGQVQETQYF.

V usage is TRBV5-1 and J usage is TRBJ2-7; TCRdb proposes TRBD2, but this gene call is untestable without DNA. Per the germline V gene, CDR1 is SGHRS and CDR2 is YFSETQ. The CDR3 is made up of 15 amino acids. The CDR3 sequence: CASSSGGTEVYEQYF.

This chain joins TRBV5-5 and TRBJ2-7. CDR1 is SGHKS and CDR2 is YYEKEE in the germline V gene (reference sequence). The CDR3 length is 14 residues. The chain's CDR3 is CASSLVVNSYEQYF.

CDR3 residues: CSSSLFTTRSTDTQYF. The rearrangement joins TRBV27 to TRBJ2-3. The CDR3 has 16 amino acids. CDR1 and CDR2 from the germline V gene are MNHEY and SMNVEV (reference sequence).

The chain combines TRBV19 with TRBJ1-4; TCRdb calls TRBD1, which cannot be checked without DNA. This CDR3 contains 13 residues. Germline-derived CDR1 and CDR2 are LNHDA and SQIVND (reference sequence). The CDR3 region is CASSIRGYEKLFF.

The V gene is TRBV5-5, the J gene TRBJ1-1. CDR1 and CDR2 (germline): SGHKS, YYEKEE (reference sequence). This CDR3 is 15 amino acids long. CDR3 loop: CASSLAGYYDTEAFF. Complete variable domain (other parts from reference TRBV5-5 and TRBJ1-1): DAGVTQSPTHLIKTRGQQVTLRCSPISGHKSVSWYQQVLGQGPQFIFQYYEKEERGRGNFPDRFSARQFPNYSSELNVNALLLGDSALYLCASSLAGYYDTEAFFGQGTRLTVV.

CDR3 in amino acids: CASSLGGGVDQPQHF. The chain carries TRBV7-2 and TRBJ1-5; lacking DNA, the TRBD1 call made by TCRdb goes unchecked. CDR3 size: 15 residues. Germline CDR1 is SGHTA and CDR2 is FQGNSA.

The chain combines TRBV7-3 with TRBJ2-3; TCRdb calls TRBD2, which cannot be checked without DNA. From germline, CDR1 is SGHTA and CDR2 FQGTGA. This CDR3 is built from 15 residues. The CDR3 sequence: CASSLLAGNPDTQYF.

This chain links TRBV6-2 or TRBV6-3 with TRBJ1-5. From germline, CDR1 is MNHEY and CDR2 SVGEGT. There are 15 residues in the CDR3. CDR3 residues: CASSYRPNSNQPQHF.

This chain uses TRBV18 with TRBJ2-7. Germline CDR1 KGHSH, CDR2 LQKENI. This CDR3 has 14 residues. The CDR3 sequence: CASSPQGDNYEQYF.

The chain uses TRBV10-2 and TRBJ2-3. The V gene's germline CDR1 is WSHSY and CDR2 SAAADI. The CDR3 loop spans 13 amino acids. CDR3 residues: CASSEYSADTQYF.

The chain carries TRBV9 and TRBJ2-3; absent DNA, TCRdb's TRBD1 call cannot be checked. The CDR3 covers 16 residues. Germline V lookup: CDR1 SGDLS, CDR2 YYNGEE. CDR3 sequence: CASSGRTGSATDTQYF.

J is TRBJ1-1 and V is TRBV7-8; TCRdb indicates TRBD1, and absent DNA this call remains unverified. Germline V gene sequence: CDR1 SGHVS, CDR2 FQNEAQ. CDR3 length equals 14 residues. The CDR3 protein is CASSSTGVGTEAFF.

This chain joins TRBV5-1 and TRBJ2-5; TCRdb indicates TRBD1, and absent DNA this call remains unverified. The CDR3 has 14 residues. Looked up from germline, CDR1 is SGHRS and CDR2 is YFSETQ. The CDR3 reads CASSPLGGRETQYF.

The chain joins TRBV20-1 to TRBJ2-7; TCRdb calls TRBD2, which cannot be checked without DNA. The CDR3 runs to 15 residues. CDR1 and CDR2 from the germline V gene are DFQATT and SNEGSKA (reference sequence). CDR3 sequence reads: CSARDGLSTYYEQYF.